This T cell receptor beta chain originates from a study of T cell repertoires in cytomegalovirus infection. Study summary: An indication of both CMV infection and matching HLA type came from public TCR beta signatures. Findings and limits, study-wide: HLA-C-restricted, CMV-specific TCR beta clonotypes were dominant ex vivo.

TCRdb itself ran the reads through MiXCR, one entry per CDR3 protein. The sample records hundreds of thousands of distinct CDR3 sequences, 20% to 25% being singletons. Notes on this clonotype: Its antigen is undetermined.

V gave up 10 bases and J gave up 6 bases, with 23 bases separating them. The CDR3 runs to 15 residues. Germline-derived CDR1 and CDR2 are MNHEY and SMNVEV (reference sequence). The chain uses TRBV27 and TRBJ2-3, with D possibly being TRBD1 or TRBD2 (6 bases each). The sequencing sample was made of CD8+ T cells from PBMCs. This receptor was obtained from a human donor in good health (CMV status not recorded). Some clones in this sample may be carry-over from other donors' samples. The DNA for the CDR3 is TGTGCCACCCGCCTTAAGAAGTGGGGGGCCGATACGCAGTATTTT. Its translation is CATRLKKWGADTQYF.